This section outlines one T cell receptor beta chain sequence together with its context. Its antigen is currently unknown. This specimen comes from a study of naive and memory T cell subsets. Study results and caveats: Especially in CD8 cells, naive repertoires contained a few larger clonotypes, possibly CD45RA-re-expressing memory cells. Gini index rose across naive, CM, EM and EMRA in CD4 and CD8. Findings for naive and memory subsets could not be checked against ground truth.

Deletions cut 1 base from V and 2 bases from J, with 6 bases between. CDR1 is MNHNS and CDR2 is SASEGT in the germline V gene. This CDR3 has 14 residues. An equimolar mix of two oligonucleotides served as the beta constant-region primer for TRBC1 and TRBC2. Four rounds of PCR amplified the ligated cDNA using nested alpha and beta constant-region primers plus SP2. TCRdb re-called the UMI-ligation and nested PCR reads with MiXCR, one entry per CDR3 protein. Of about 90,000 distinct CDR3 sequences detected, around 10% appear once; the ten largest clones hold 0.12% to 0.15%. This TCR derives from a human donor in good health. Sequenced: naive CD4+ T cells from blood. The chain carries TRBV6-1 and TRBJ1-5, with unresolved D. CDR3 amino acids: CASSEEGRNQPQHF. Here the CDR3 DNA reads TGTGCCAGCAGTGAAGAGGGCCGCAATCAGCCCCAGCATTTT.